Following are 21 T cell receptor beta chains from one sample sequenced in a study of cytomegalovirus exposure and HLA in healthy donors. Primers for the PCR totalled 60 Vbeta and 13 Jbeta. Assay: immunoSEQ multiplex PCR; the TCRdb copy retains only in-frame clones and omits some. The sample records about 60,000 clones, roughly 70% being singletons. Sequencing was done on a sample of PBMCs. The source is a man aged 50-60 years in good health and CMV-seronegative.

The gene calls are TRBV14 and TRBJ1-1; a possible D gene is TRBD1 (6 bases). Deletions cut 4 bases from V and 6 bases from J, with 12 bases between. CDR1 and CDR2 from the germline V gene are SGHDN and FVKESK. The CDR3 totals 13 residues. The DNA of the CDR3 is TGTGCCAGCAGCCCTCAGGGGTGGGCTGAAGCTTTCTTT. Encoded protein: CASSPQGWAEAFF.

V and J are TRBV19 and TRBJ2-7; 7 bases are shared with TRBD1. CDR1 is LNHDA, CDR2 SQIVND, per germline (reference sequence). Germline trimming cut 2 bases from V and 3 bases from J; bases unmatched to any gene: 10. The CDR3 covers 16 residues. DNA for the CDR3: TGTGCCAGTAGTATACAACCTCCGGGACAGTTCTACGAGCAGTACTTC. This sequence encodes CASSIQPPGQFYEQYF.

This clone came up a few times. The chain employs TRBV7-2 and TRBJ2-6; TRBD2 agrees at 10 bases. J lost 4 bases, V lost 6 bases, and 9 bases had no gene match. This CDR3 has 17 residues. Germline V gives CDR1 SGHTA, CDR2 FQGNSA. DNA of the CDR3: TGTGCCAGCAGGAAGGTGGGACTAGCGTTAGGGGCCAACGTCCTGACTTTC. It is translated as CASRKVGLALGANVLTF.

The chain uses TRBV7-3 and TRBJ1-1; D is uncertain. Trimming shortened V by 4 bases and J by 6 bases, and 12 bases separated the two germline ends. The CDR3 runs to 13 residues. Germline CDR1 reads SGHTA; CDR2 reads FQGTGA. CDR3: CASSYSDRSEAFF. The DNA for the CDR3 is TGTGCCAGCAGCTATTCCGATAGATCTGAAGCTTTCTTT. The full variable domain, in which reference TRBV7-3 and TRBJ1-1 provide the parts outside the CDR3, is GAGVSQTPSNKVTEKGKYVELRCDPISGHTALYWYRQSLGQGPEFLIYFQGTGAADDSGLPNDRFFAVRPEGSVSTLKIQRTERGDSAVYLCASSYSDRSEAFFGQGTRLTVV.

The chain carries TRBV30 and TRBJ2-1, with D unresolved. V dropped 2 bases and J dropped 9 bases, with 11 bases sitting between them. This CDR3 region has 12 residues. CDR1 is GTSNPN, CDR2 SVGIG, per germline (reference sequence). The CDR3: CAWSPGSGEQFF. The CDR3 DNA reads TGTGCCTGGAGTCCTGGGTCGGGTGAGCAGTTCTTC.

Worth noting for this clone: At one boundary the junction diverges from the germline segment, which might be a read error. This chain connects TRBV7-9 to TRBJ2-7, with D uncertain. Germline V gene data show CDR1 as SEHNR and CDR2 as FQNEAQ (reference sequence). The CDR3 is made up of 12 amino acids. CDR3: CSSSPDTYEQYF. CDR3 bases: TGTTCCAGCAGCCCCGACACCTACGAGCAGTACTTC.

J is TRBJ2-6 and V is TRBV9; the D gene is possibly TRBD2 (6 bases). The germline gives CDR1 SGDLS, CDR2 YYNGEE. Between the trimmed V and J ends, which lost 4 bases and 4 bases, there was a span of 15 bases. This CDR3 region has 16 residues. In DNA, the CDR3 is TGTGCCAGCAGCCGGGGACTCCGGGGGGGGGCCAACGTCCTGACTTTC. This gives the protein CASSRGLRGGANVLTF.

This chain's CDR3 is CASRGARETQYF. The DNA of the CDR3 is TGTGCCAGTAGGGGGGCGCGCGAGACCCAGTACTTC. The genes are TRBV19 and TRBJ2-5, with D perhaps matching TRBD1 (6 bases). V lost 6 bases and J lost 5, with 10 bases in between. The CDR3 is 12 amino acids. CDR1 is LNHDA, CDR2 SQIVND, per germline (reference sequence).

The chain has TRBV5-1 and TRBJ1-6, with 7 nucleotides matching TRBD1. This CDR3 has 17 amino acids. Germline CDR1 SGHRS, CDR2 YFSETQ. The junction had 13 bases not matched to a gene; V was cut back by 3 bases and J by 7 bases. The CDR3, as DNA: TGCGCCAGCAGCTCAACATTCGACAGGGTTCAGAATTCACCCCTCCACTTT. This sequence encodes CASSSTFDRVQNSPLHF.

The chain carries TRBV6-5 and TRBJ1-5; D is uncertain. This CDR3 has 13 amino acids. The V end was cut by 0 bases, the J end by 6 bases, with 6 bases between. CDR1 is MNHEY and CDR2 is SVGAGI in the germline V gene. The CDR3 sequence is CASSYSVSQPQHF. CDR3 sequence (DNA): TGTGCCAGCAGTTACTCGGTCAGTCAGCCCCAGCATTTT.

The genes are TRBV5-1 and TRBJ2-3; D is perhaps TRBD1 (5 bases). The length of the CDR3 is 13 residues. Trimming stripped 7 bases from V and 4 bases from J, with 13 bases between. Germline V gene sequence: CDR1 SGHRS, CDR2 YFSETQ. CDR3 in amino acids: CASQGTDPDTQYF. DNA for the CDR3: TGCGCCAGCCAGGGTACCGACCCAGATACGCAGTATTTT.

The chain employs TRBV7-9 and TRBJ2-3, with D perhaps matching TRBD2 (5 bases). V was pared by 5 bases and J by 0 bases, with 18 bases between. This CDR3 contains 17 residues. Germline lookup yields CDR1 SEHNR and CDR2 FQNEAQ (reference sequence). DNA for the CDR3: TGTGCCAGCAGCCCCAGCATAGGACGGACTAGCACAGATACGCAGTATTTT. Translating gives CASSPSIGRTSTDTQYF. The full variable domain, its missing parts supplied by reference TRBV7-9 and TRBJ2-3, is DTGVSQNPRHKITKRGQNVTFRCDPISEHNRLYWYRQTLGQGPEFLTYFQNEAQLEKSRLLSDRFSAERPKGSFSTLEIQRTEQGDSAMYLCASSPSIGRTSTDTQYFGPGTRLTVL.

This chain joins TRBV7-8 and TRBJ1-2, with D perhaps TRBD1 (6 bases). The CDR3 covers 14 residues. Looked up from germline, CDR1 is SGHVS and CDR2 is FQNEAQ. Trimming cost V 4 bases and J 3 bases, with 12 bases left between them. The CDR3 sequence: CASSSLQGHYGYTF. The CDR3 bases are TGTGCCAGCAGCTCCCTCCAGGGGCACTATGGCTACACCTTC. Full variable domain (outside the CDR3, taken from reference TRBV7-8 and TRBJ1-2): GAGVSQSPRYKVAKRGQDVALRCDPISGHVSLFWYQQALGQGPEFLTYFQNEAQLDKSGLPSDRFFAERPEGSVSTLKIQRTQQEDSAVYLCASSSLQGHYGYTFGSGTRLTVV.

This sequence joins TRBV2 and TRBJ2-1, with TRBD2 identical over 8 bases. J was trimmed by 9 bases and V by 2 bases; bases with no gene match: 3. Germline CDR1 reads SNHLY; CDR2 reads FYNNEI. The CDR3 totals 13 residues. The CDR3 loop is CASSERLASEQFF. The CDR3 region has the DNA TGTGCCAGCAGTGAAAGACTAGCGAGTGAGCAGTTCTTC.

This clone has only a few counts. V gene TRBV10-2 combines with J gene TRBJ1-3; 8 bases map to TRBD1. The CDR3 runs to 16 residues. The germline V gene has CDR1 WSHSY and CDR2 SAAADI. The J segment lost 5 bases and the V segment lost 0 bases, leaving 6 bases of the junction unmatched. The CDR3 here is CASSESQGAGRNTIYF. CDR3 bases: TGCGCCAGCAGTGAGTCTCAGGGGGCTGGACGAAACACCATATATTTT.

V gene TRBV9 combines with J gene TRBJ1-3; TRBD1 matches at 7 bases. CDR1 and CDR2 from the germline V gene are SGDLS and YYNGEE. The J segment lost 2 bases and the V segment lost 0 bases, leaving 2 bases of the junction unmatched. This CDR3 is built from 15 residues. In nucleotides, the CDR3 is TGTGCCAGCAGCGTAGCTCAGGGGGCTGGAAACACCATATATTTT. Protein sequence: CASSVAQGAGNTIYF. Full variable domain (remainder filled in from reference TRBV9 and TRBJ1-3): DSGVTQTPKHLITATGQRVTLRCSPRSGDLSVYWYQQSLDQGLQFLIQYYNGEERAKGNILERFSAQQFPDLHSELNLSSLELGDSALYFCASSVAQGAGNTIYFGEGSWLTVV.

The genes are TRBV15 and TRBJ2-4, with a weak D call TRBD1 (5 bases). Trimming shortened V by 0 bases and J by 0 bases, and 6 bases separated the two germline ends. The length of the CDR3 is 15 residues. Germline-derived CDR1 and CDR2 are LNHNV and YYDKDF (reference sequence). CDR3 loop: CATSRDRVAKNIQYF. The CDR3 DNA follows: TGTGCCACCAGCAGAGACAGGGTAGCCAAAAACATTCAGTACTTC. Using reference TRBV15 and TRBJ2-4 for the parts outside the CDR3, the full variable domain is DAMVIQNPRYQVTQFGKPVTLSCSQTLNHNVMYWYQQKSSQAPKLLFHYYDKDFNNEADTPDNFQSRRPNTSFCFLDIRSPGLGDTAMYLCATSRDRVAKNIQYFGAGTRLSVL.

The chain combines TRBV11-2 with TRBJ2-2; D is unclear. Looked up from germline, CDR1 is SGHAT and CDR2 is FQNNGV. The CDR3 is made up of 14 amino acids. Trimming removed 6 bases from V and 0 bases from J, with 8 bases in between. The CDR3 here is CASSSQTNTGELFF. In DNA form, the CDR3 reads TGTGCCAGCAGTTCCCAGACGAACACCGGGGAGCTGTTTTTT. Filled out from reference TRBV11-2 and TRBJ2-2, the complete variable domain reads EAGVAQSPRYKIIEKRQSVAFWCNPISGHATLYWYQQILGQGPKLLIQFQNNGVVDDSQLPKDRFSAERLKGVDSTLKIQPAKLEDSAVYLCASSSQTNTGELFFGEGSRLTVL.

The chain carries TRBV27 and TRBJ1-6; 8 bases align to TRBD1. V gave up 4 bases and J gave up 7 bases; unmatched junction bases: 9. Germline assignment: CDR1 MNHEY and CDR2 SMNVEV (reference sequence). The CDR3 covers 16 residues. The CDR3 is CASSSEQGVYNSPLHF. CDR3 DNA sequence: TGTGCCAGCAGTTCCGAACAGGGGGTTTACAATTCACCCCTCCACTTT.

This sequence joins TRBV9 and TRBJ2-7, with D possibly TRBD2 on 5 matching bases. The CDR3 runs to 15 residues. Germline-derived CDR1 and CDR2 are SGDLS and YYNGEE. V lost 0 bases and J lost 2, with 12 bases in between. CDR3 loop: CASSVESGIPYEQYF. The CDR3 nucleotides read TGTGCCAGCAGCGTAGAATCCGGGATACCCTACGAGCAGTACTTC. Together with reference TRBV9 and TRBJ2-7, the CDR3 gives the full variable domain: DSGVTQTPKHLITATGQRVTLRCSPRSGDLSVYWYQQSLDQGLQFLIQYYNGEERAKGNILERFSAQQFPDLHSELNLSSLELGDSALYFCASSVESGIPYEQYFGPGTRLTVT.

This chain links TRBV5-4 with TRBJ1-1, with D maybe TRBD1 (6 bases). Trimming removed 5 bases from V and 5 bases from J, with 16 bases in between. Germline V CDR1 and CDR2: SGHNT, YYREEE (reference sequence). CDR3 length: 14 amino acids. The CDR3 region is CASSRIRGGTEAFF. The CDR3 bases are TGTGCCAGCAGTCGTATTAGGGGGGGGACTGAAGCTTTCTTT.